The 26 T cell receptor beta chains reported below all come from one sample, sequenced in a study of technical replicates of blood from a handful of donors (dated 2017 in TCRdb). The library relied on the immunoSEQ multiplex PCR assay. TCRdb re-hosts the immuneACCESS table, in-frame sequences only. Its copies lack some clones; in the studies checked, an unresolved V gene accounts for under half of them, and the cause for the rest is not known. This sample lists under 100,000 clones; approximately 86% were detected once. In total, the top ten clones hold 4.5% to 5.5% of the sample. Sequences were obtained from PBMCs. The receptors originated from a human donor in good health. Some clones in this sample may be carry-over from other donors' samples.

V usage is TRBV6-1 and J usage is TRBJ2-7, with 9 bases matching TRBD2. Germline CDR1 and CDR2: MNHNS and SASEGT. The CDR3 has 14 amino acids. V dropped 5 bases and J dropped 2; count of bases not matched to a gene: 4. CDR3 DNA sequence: TGTGCCAGCAGTCTAAGCGGGAGGCCCTACGAGCAGTACTTC. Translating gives CASSLSGRPYEQYF.

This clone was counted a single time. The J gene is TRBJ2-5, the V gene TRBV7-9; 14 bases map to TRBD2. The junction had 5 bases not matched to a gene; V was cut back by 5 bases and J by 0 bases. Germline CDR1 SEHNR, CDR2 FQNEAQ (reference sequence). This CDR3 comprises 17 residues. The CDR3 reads CASSTGTSGGYQETQYF. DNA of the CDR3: TGTGCCAGCAGCACAGGGACTAGCGGGGGCTACCAAGAGACCCAGTACTTC.

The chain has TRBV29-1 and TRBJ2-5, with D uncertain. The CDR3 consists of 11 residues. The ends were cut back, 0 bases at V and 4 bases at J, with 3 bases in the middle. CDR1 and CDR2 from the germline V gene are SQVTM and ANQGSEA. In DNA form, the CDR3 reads TGCAGCGTTGAAGAACTAGAGACCCAGTACTTC. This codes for CSVEELETQYF.

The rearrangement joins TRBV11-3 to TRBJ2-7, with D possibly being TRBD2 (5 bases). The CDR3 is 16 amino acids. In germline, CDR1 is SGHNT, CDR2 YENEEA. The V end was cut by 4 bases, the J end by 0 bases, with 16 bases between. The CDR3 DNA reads TGTGCCAGCAGCTCACGGAGCGGAGACCTCTCCTACGAGCAGTACTTC. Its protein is CASSSRSGDLSYEQYF.

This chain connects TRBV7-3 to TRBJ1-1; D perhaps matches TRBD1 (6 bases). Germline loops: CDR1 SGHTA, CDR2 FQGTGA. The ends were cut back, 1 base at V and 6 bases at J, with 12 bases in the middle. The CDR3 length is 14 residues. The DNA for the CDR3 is TGTGCCAGCAGCTTAATGGGACAAAGTCCTGAAGCTTTCTTT. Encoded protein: CASSLMGQSPEAFF.

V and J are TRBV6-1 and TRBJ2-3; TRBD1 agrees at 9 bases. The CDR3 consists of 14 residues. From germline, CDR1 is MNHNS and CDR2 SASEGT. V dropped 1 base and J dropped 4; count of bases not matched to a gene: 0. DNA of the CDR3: TGTGCCAGCAGTGAAGGGACAGGGGCAGATACGCAGTATTTT. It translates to CASSEGTGADTQYF.

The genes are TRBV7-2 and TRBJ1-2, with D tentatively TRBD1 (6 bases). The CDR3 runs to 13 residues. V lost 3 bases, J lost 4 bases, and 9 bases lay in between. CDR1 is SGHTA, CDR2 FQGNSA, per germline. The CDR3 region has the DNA TGTGCCAGCAGCTTGAGGGACATCTATGGCTACACCTTC. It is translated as CASSLRDIYGYTF.

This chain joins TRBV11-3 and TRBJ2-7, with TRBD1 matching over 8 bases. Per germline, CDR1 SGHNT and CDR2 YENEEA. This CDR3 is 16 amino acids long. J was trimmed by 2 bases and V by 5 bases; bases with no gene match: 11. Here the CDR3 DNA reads TGTGCCAGCAGCCCCACAGGGGGGACCGACGCCTACGAGCAGTACTTC. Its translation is CASSPTGGTDAYEQYF.

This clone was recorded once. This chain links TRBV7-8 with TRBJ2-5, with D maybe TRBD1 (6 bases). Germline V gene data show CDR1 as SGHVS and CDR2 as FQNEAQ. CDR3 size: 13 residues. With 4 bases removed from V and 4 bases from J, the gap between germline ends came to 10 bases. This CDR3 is CASSSDSLETQYF. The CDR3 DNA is TGTGCCAGCAGCTCGGACAGTTTAGAGACCCAGTACTTC. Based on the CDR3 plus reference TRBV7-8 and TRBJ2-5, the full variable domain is GAGVSQSPRYKVAKRGQDVALRCDPISGHVSLFWYQQALGQGPEFLTYFQNEAQLDKSGLPSDRFFAERPEGSVSTLKIQRTQQEDSAVYLCASSSDSLETQYFGPGTRLLVL.

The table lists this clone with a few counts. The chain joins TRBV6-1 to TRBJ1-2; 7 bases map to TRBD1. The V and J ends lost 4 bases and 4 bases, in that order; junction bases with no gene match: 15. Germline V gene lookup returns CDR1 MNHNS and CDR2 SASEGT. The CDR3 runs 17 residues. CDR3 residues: CASSGLGQAVGLYGYTF. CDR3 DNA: TGTGCCAGCAGTGGCCTCGGACAGGCAGTAGGCCTCTATGGCTACACCTTC.

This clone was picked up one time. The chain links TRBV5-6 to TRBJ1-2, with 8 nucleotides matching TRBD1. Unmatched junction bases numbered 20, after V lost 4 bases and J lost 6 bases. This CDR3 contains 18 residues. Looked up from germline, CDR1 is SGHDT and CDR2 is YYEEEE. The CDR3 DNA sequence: TGTGCCAGCAGCCTAAATGGCGGCAGGGGGCGTCTAGGAGATGGCTACACCTTC. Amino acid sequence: CASSLNGGRGRLGDGYTF.

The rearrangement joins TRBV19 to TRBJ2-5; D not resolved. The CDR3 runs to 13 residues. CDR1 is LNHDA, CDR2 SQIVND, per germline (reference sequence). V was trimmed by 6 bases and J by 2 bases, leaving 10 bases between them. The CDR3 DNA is TGTGCCAGTAGGCGGCGGAGACAAGAGACCCAGTACTTC. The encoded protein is CASRRRRQETQYF. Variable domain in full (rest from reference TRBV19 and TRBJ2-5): DGGITQSPKYLFRKEGQNVTLSCEQNLNHDAMYWYRQDPGQGLRLIYYSQIVNDFQKGDIAEGYSVSREKKESFPLTVTSAQKNPTAFYLCASRRRRQETQYFGPGTRLLVL.

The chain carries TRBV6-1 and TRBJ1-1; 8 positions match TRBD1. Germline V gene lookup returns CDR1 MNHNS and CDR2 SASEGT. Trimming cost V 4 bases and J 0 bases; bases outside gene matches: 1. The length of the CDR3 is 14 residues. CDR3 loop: CASSVGQVNTEAFF. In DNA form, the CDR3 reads TGTGCCAGCAGTGTGGGACAGGTGAACACTGAAGCTTTCTTT.

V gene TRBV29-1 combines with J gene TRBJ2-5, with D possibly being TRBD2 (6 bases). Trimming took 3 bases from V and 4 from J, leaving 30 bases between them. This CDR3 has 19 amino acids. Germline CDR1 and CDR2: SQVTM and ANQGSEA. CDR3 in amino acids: CSVDGVASDRGNFVETQYF. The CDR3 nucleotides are TGCAGCGTTGACGGGGTGGCTAGCGACCGAGGGAACTTTGTAGAGACCCAGTACTTC.

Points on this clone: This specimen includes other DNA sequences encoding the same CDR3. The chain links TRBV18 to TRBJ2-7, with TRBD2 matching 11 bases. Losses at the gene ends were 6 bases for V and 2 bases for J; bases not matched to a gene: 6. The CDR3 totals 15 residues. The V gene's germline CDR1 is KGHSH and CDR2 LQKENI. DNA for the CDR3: TGTGCCAGCTCCCCCGGGACTAGCGGCCCCTACGAGCAGTACTTC. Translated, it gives CASSPGTSGPYEQYF.

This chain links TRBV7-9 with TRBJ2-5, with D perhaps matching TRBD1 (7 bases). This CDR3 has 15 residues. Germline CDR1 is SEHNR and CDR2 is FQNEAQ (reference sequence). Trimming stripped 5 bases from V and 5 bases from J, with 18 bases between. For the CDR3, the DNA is TGTGCCAGCAGCCCAGGGGGACTCCTAACGGAGACCCAGTACTTC. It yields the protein CASSPGGLLTETQYF.

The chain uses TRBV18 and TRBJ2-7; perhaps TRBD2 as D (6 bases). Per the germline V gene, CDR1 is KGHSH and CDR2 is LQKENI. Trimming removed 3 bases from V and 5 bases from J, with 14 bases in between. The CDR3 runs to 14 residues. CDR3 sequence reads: CASSPPAGTNEQYF. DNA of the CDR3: TGTGCCAGCTCACCCCCAGCGGGTACCAACGAGCAGTACTTC. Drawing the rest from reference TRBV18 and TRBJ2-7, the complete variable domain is NAGVMQNPRHLVRRRGQEARLRCSPMKGHSHVYWYRQLPEEGLKFMVYLQKENIIDESGMPKERFSAEFPKEGPSILRIQQVVRGDSAAYFCASSPPAGTNEQYFGPGTRLTVT.

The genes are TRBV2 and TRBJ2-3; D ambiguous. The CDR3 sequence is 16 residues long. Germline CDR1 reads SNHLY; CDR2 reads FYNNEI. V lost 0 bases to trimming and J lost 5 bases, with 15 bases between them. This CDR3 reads CASSEARLSMRDTQYF. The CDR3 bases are TGTGCCAGCAGTGAAGCGCGGCTATCGATGCGAGATACGCAGTATTTT.

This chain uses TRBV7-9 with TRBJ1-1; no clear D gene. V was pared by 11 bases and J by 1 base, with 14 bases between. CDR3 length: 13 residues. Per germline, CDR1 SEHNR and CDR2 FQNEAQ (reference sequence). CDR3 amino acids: CAGFTVWNTEAFF. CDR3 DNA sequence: TGTGCCGGATTTACAGTGTGGAACACTGAAGCTTTCTTT. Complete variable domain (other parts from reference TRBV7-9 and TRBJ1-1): DTGVSQNPRHKITKRGQNVTFRCDPISEHNRLYWYRQTLGQGPEFLTYFQNEAQLEKSRLLSDRFSAERPKGSFSTLEIQRTEQGDSAMYLCAGFTVWNTEAFFGQGTRLTVV.

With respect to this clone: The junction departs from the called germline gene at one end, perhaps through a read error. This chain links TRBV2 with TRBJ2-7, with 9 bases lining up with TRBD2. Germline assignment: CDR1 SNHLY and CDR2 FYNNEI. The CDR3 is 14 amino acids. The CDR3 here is CASREGAGGYEQYF. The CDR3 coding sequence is TGTGCCAGCAGAGAAGGAGCGGGGGGTTACGAGCAGTACTTC.

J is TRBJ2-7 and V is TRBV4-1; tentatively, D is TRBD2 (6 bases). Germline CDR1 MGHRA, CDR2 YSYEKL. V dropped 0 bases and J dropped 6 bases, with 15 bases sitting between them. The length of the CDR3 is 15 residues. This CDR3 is CASSQDSGGFVEQYF. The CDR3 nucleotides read TGCGCCAGCAGCCAAGATTCCGGGGGTTTCGTCGAGCAGTACTTC.

The CDR3 DNA reads TGTGCCAGCAGTCCCCTTAATGGCTACACCTTC. This gives the protein CASSPLNGYTF. V gene TRBV2 combines with J gene TRBJ1-2, with D hard to call. This CDR3 comprises 11 residues. Trimming took off 5 bases at V and 6 bases at J, with 7 bases between the two ends. CDR1 is SNHLY, CDR2 FYNNEI, per germline.

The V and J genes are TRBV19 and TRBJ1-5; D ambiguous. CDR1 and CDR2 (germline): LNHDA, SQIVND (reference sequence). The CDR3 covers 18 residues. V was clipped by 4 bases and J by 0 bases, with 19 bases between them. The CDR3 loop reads CASSNLFARPYSNQPQHF. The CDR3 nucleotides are TGTGCCAGTAGTAATTTGTTCGCGCGGCCTTATAGCAATCAGCCCCAGCATTTT.

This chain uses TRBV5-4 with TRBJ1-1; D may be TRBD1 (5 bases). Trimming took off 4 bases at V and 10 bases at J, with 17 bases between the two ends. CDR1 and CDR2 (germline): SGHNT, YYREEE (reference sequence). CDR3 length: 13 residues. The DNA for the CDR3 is TGTGCCAGCAGCCTAGGGGTCCTAGCGGGAGCTTTCTTT. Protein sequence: CASSLGVLAGAFF.

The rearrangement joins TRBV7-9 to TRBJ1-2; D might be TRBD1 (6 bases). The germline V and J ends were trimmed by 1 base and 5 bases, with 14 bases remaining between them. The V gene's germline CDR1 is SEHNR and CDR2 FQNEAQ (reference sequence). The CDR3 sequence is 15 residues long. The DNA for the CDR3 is TGTGCCAGCAGCTTAGGGCAGGGGATAGGTTATGGCTACACCTTC. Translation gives CASSLGQGIGYGYTF.

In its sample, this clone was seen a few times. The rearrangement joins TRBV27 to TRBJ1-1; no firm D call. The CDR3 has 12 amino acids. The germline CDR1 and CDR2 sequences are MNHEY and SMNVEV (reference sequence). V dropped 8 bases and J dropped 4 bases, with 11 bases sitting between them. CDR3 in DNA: TGTGCCAGCTTCCTTGGAGGCACTGAAGCTTTCTTT. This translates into CASFLGGTEAFF.